This T cell receptor (beta chain) was profiled in a study of blood T cell repertoires in COVID-19. The wider study: Spain, Italy and the United States supplied samples that represented acute and convalescent COVID-19. Sources were T cells, B-cell-depleted T cells, or PBMCs; the material itself was cDNA or gDNA.

Authors' analysis steps: Amplification of reference gene primers provided the estimated nucleated cell counts. Assay: immunoSEQ multiplex PCR; the TCRdb copy retains only in-frame clones and omits some. V, J and clone size are taken as reported in that table, and D and trimming were inferred from the DNA itself. This sample yields approximately 89,000 clones, of which over 70% are seen a single time; roughly 24% belongs to the top ten. This CDR3 has 13 amino acids. Germline V lookup: CDR1 SEHNR, CDR2 FQNEAQ (reference sequence). Trimming shortened V by 6 bases and J by 5 bases, and 12 bases separated the two germline ends.

The clonotype originates from a man in his 70s with acute or convalescent COVID-19. Sequenced input: peripheral blood. The V and J genes are TRBV7-9 and TRBJ2-3; TRBD2 is a possible D gene (5 bases). In DNA, the CDR3 is TGTGCCAGCAGTATAGATGAGGGAGATACGCAGTATTTT. As protein: CASSIDEGDTQYF.